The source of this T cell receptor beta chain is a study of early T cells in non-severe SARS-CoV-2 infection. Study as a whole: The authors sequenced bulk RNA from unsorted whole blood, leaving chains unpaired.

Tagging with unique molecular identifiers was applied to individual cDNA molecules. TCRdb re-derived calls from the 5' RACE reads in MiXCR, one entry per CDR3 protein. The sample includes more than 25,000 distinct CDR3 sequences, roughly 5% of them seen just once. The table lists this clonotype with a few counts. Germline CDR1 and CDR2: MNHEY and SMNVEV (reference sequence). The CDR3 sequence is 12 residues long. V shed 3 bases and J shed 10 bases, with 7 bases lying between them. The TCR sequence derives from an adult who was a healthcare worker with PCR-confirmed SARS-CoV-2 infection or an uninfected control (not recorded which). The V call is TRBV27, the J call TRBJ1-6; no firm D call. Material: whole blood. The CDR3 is CASSFSGSPLHF. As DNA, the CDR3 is TGTGCCAGCAGTTTCTCTGGGTCACCCCTCCACTTT.